The T cell receptor (beta chain) described here comes from a study of T cell clonality in common variable immunodeficiency. CVID and control samples used equivalent genomic DNA input. The table came from immunoSEQ multiplex PCR; TCRdb's copy has only in-frame clones and leaves some out. Found here are approximately 81,000 clones, no singletons; the ten largest cover 0.8%. Germline V gene sequence: CDR1 SGDLS, CDR2 YYNGEE. Trimming at V came to 8 bases and at J to 8 bases, leaving 9 bases not matched to a gene. The CDR3 extends over 14 amino acids. This clone came up many times. The read gets to within 3 residues of the CDR3 end, and the germline J gene fills in the rest.

The origin of this receptor is a person aged 18 to 69 in good health. The specimen sequenced was peripheral blood mononuclear cells. The gene calls are TRBV9 and TRBJ2-1, with 11 bases matching TRBD2. The CDR3 bases that were read are TGTGCCAGTTCCACTAGCGGGAGCTTAGATGAG. Protein: CASSTSGSLDE. The complete CDR3 sequence is CASSTSGSLDEQFF. The full variable domain, completed using reference TRBV9 and TRBJ2-1, is DSGVTQTPKHLITATGQRVTLRCSPRSGDLSVYWYQQSLDQGLQFLIQYYNGEERAKGNILERFSAQQFPDLHSELNLSSLELGDSALYFCASSTSGSLDEQFFGPGTRLTVL.